This T cell receptor (beta chain) was sequenced in a study of OX40 agonist ivuxolimab in advanced cancers. The CDR3 length is 16 residues. The J segment lost 5 bases and the V segment lost 4 bases, leaving 9 bases of the junction unmatched. Germline V gene sequence: CDR1 MDHEN, CDR2 SYDVKM. TCRdb's copy holds only in-frame clones and misses some; the assay was immunoSEQ multiplex PCR. The data show 52,000 or so clones, 94% seen once. The sequencing here drew on CD4+ or CD8+ T cells sorted from blood, taken in a trial of the OX40 agonist ivuxolimab. This sequence originates from an adult with an advanced solid tumor such as melanoma, head and neck, liver or kidney cancer. The chain is built from TRBV28 and TRBJ2-5; 11 bases line up with TRBD1. The CDR3 loop is CASSYAPGQGVETQYF. CDR3 sequence (DNA): TGTGCCAGCAGTTATGCCCCGGGACAGGGGGTGGAGACCCAGTACTTC. Full variable domain (remainder filled in from reference TRBV28 and TRBJ2-5): DVKVTQSSRYLVKRTGEKVFLECVQDMDHENMFWYRQDPGLGLRLIYFSYDVKMKEKGDIPEGYSVSREKKERFSLILESASTNQTSMYLCASSYAPGQGVETQYFGPGTRLLVL.